These 28 T cell receptor beta chains originate from one sample sequenced in a study of T cell responses to AZD1222 COVID-19 vaccine. The table came from immunoSEQ multiplex PCR; TCRdb's copy has only in-frame clones and leaves some out. Of approximately 92,000 clones listed, 85% to 90% are singletons. The material sequenced was peripheral blood, taken on day 0 of AZD1222 vaccination. These TCRs come from an adult in good health.

In its sample, this clone was seen once. The J gene is TRBJ2-1, the V gene TRBV7-2; 10 nucleotides align to TRBD2. CDR3 length: 15 residues. The V gene end was trimmed by 6 bases and the J gene end by 4 bases; junction bases not matched to a gene: 6. The germline V gene encodes CDR1 SGHTA and CDR2 FQGNSA. CDR3 in DNA: TGTGCCAGCAGAGAAGGACTAGCGGCTTACAATGAGCAGTTCTTC. Translating it yields CASREGLAAYNEQFF.

V gene TRBV3-1 (or the pseudogene TRBV3-2) combines with J gene TRBJ1-4; 10 bases are a match to TRBD1. The CDR3 totals 14 residues. V lost 3 bases and J lost 11; bases outside the gene matches: 6. Germline V gives CDR1 LGHDT, CDR2 YNNKEL (reference sequence). The CDR3 here is CASSQGQGFIKLFF. CDR3 nucleotides: TGTGCCAGCAGCCAGGGACAGGGGTTCATTAAACTGTTTTTT.

The V gene is TRBV18, the J gene TRBJ1-6, with TRBD1 matching over 7 bases. This CDR3 region has 15 residues. V dropped 3 bases and J dropped 10; count of bases not matched to a gene: 9. Germline values: CDR1 KGHSH, CDR2 LQKENI. Here the CDR3 reads CASSPEGGAGSPLHF. The CDR3 DNA reads as TGTGCCAGCTCACCGGAAGGGGGCGCTGGGTCACCCCTCCACTTT.

V usage is TRBV4-2 and J usage is TRBJ2-7; D not certain. Germline CDR1 is LGHNA and CDR2 is YNFKEQ. This CDR3 is built from 14 residues. Trimming shortened V by 1 base and J by 4 bases, and 11 bases separated the two germline ends. For the CDR3, the DNA is TGTGCCAGCAGCCAAGGTAATACGGGTTACGAGCAGTACTTC. This sequence encodes CASSQGNTGYEQYF.

This clone was counted once. V usage is TRBV6-6 and J usage is TRBJ2-1; possibly TRBD1 or TRBD2 for D (6 bases each). The CDR3 covers 16 residues. The V gene lost 4 bases and the J gene lost 6 bases, with 19 bases spanning the gap. Germline lookup yields CDR1 MNHNY and CDR2 SVGAGI (reference sequence). The CDR3 spells CASSWNRGGPGNEQFF. CDR3 coding DNA: TGTGCCAGCAGTTGGAATCGTGGGGGGCCGGGCAATGAGCAGTTCTTC.

In this sample, this clone turned up a few times. This chain connects TRBV3-1 (or the pseudogene TRBV3-2) to TRBJ2-1; 8 positions match TRBD2. The V gene end was trimmed by 5 bases and the J gene end by 2 bases; junction bases not matched to a gene: 5. CDR3 length equals 15 residues. The germline V gene has CDR1 LGHDT and CDR2 YNNKEL (reference sequence). CDR3 region: CASSEAGETYNEQFF. The CDR3 DNA reads TGTGCCAGCAGCGAAGCGGGGGAAACCTACAATGAGCAGTTCTTC.

This chain uses TRBV7-8 with TRBJ1-2, with 7 bases fitting TRBD1. The germline CDR1 and CDR2 sequences are SGHVS and FQNEAQ. The CDR3 runs to 13 residues. Trimming cost V 5 bases and J 4 bases; bases outside gene matches: 4. CDR3 sequence reads: CASSRDSGYGYTF. The DNA of the CDR3 is TGTGCCAGCAGCCGGGACAGCGGCTATGGCTACACCTTC.

V usage is TRBV6-1 and J usage is TRBJ1-1; D uncertain. V dropped 2 bases and J dropped 8 bases, with 9 bases sitting between them. From germline, CDR1 is MNHNS and CDR2 SASEGT. CDR3 size: 12 residues. For the CDR3, the DNA is TGTGCCAGCAGTGAAACTGGGCAAGAAGCTTTCTTT. This translates into CASSETGQEAFF.

The J gene is TRBJ1-6, the V gene TRBV7-2, with unresolved D. CDR1 and CDR2 from the germline V gene are SGHTA and FQGNSA. Trimming took 5 bases from V and 7 from J, leaving 15 bases between them. The length of the CDR3 is 15 residues. This chain's CDR3 is CASSQERVRNSPLHF. The DNA of the CDR3 is TGTGCCAGCAGCCAAGAGAGGGTCAGAAATTCACCCCTCCACTTT. Drawing the rest from reference TRBV7-2 and TRBJ1-6, the complete variable domain is GAGVSQSPSNKVTEKGKDVELRCDPISGHTALYWYRQSLGQGLEFLIYFQGNSAPDKSGLPSDRFSAERTGGSVSTLTIQRTQQEDSAVYLCASSQERVRNSPLHFGNGTRLTVT.

The chain carries TRBV21-1 and TRBJ2-2. TRBV21-1 is recorded as a pseudogene. This CDR3 has 12 residues. The DNA of the CDR3 is TGTGCCAGCAGCAAAGTCCCCGGGGAGCTGTTTTTT. This gives the protein CASSKVPGELFF.

The chain recombines TRBV12-3 or TRBV12-4 with TRBJ2-2, with D unresolved. Trimming removed 4 bases from V and 8 bases from J, with 11 bases in between. This CDR3 region has 13 residues. The CDR3 DNA sequence: TGTGCCAGCAGTTACCGGGTTTGGGGGGAGCTGTTTTTT. Protein product: CASSYRVWGELFF.

This rearrangement joins TRBV7-9 to TRBJ1-2; D unclear. The germline gives CDR1 SEHNR, CDR2 FQNEAQ (reference sequence). This CDR3 region has 13 residues. Deletions cut 3 bases from V and 4 bases from J, with 9 bases between. CDR3 bases: TGTGCCAGCAGCTTTGAAGAATCCTATGGCTACACCTTC. Translation: CASSFEESYGYTF. Combining the CDR3 with reference TRBV7-9 and TRBJ1-2 gives the whole variable domain DTGVSQNPRHKITKRGQNVTFRCDPISEHNRLYWYRQTLGQGPEFLTYFQNEAQLEKSRLLSDRFSAERPKGSFSTLEIQRTEQGDSAMYLCASSFEESYGYTFGSGTRLTVV.

This chain joins TRBV27 and TRBJ1-2; TRBD1 is a possible D gene (6 bases). The CDR3 runs 18 residues. CDR1 and CDR2 from the germline V gene are MNHEY and SMNVEV (reference sequence). The V end lost 0 bases, the J end lost 8 bases, and 25 bases lay between the germline ends. CDR3 coding DNA: TGTGCCAGCAGTTTATCGGTTCAGGGGAGCCCAATGGGGAACGGCTACACCTTC. It codes for CASSLSVQGSPMGNGYTF.

This clone was counted at least ten times. The chain uses TRBV6-1 and TRBJ1-2, with D possibly matching TRBD1 (6 bases). Trimming pared 2 bases from V and 13 bases from J, leaving 14 bases between. The CDR3 sequence is 12 residues long. The germline gives CDR1 MNHNS, CDR2 SASEGT. CDR3 protein: CASSEFPAGATF. The CDR3 bases are TGTGCCAGCAGTGAATTTCCCGCAGGGGCCACCTTC.

As regards this clone: In the same sample, other DNA sequences code for this CDR3. This rearrangement joins TRBV6-6 to TRBJ1-2; 7 nucleotides match TRBD1. Germline V gene sequence: CDR1 MNHNY, CDR2 SVGAGI (reference sequence). V lost 6 bases and J lost 3; bases outside the gene matches: 4. The CDR3 runs 13 residues. The CDR3 reads CASSPTGDYGYTF. CDR3 nucleotide sequence: TGTGCCAGCAGCCCCACAGGGGACTATGGCTACACCTTC.

The chain joins TRBV2 to TRBJ1-4; D ambiguous. Germline V lookup: CDR1 SNHLY, CDR2 FYNNEI. Between the trimmed V and J ends, which lost 8 bases and 7 bases, there was a span of 17 bases. The CDR3 loop spans 14 amino acids. CDR3 in DNA: TGTGCCAGCGCTTACGAGGGTAGGATTGAAAAACTGTTTTTT. Its translation is CASAYEGRIEKLFF.

The gene calls are TRBV30 and TRBJ1-5; possibly TRBD1 for D (5 bases). Trimming took off 0 bases at V and 5 bases at J, with 8 bases between the two ends. Germline assignment: CDR1 GTSNPN and CDR2 SVGIG (reference sequence). CDR3 length: 13 amino acids. The CDR3 reads CAWSVRGDQPQHF. CDR3 in DNA: TGTGCCTGGAGTGTACGGGGGGATCAGCCCCAGCATTTT. The full variable domain, its missing parts supplied by reference TRBV30 and TRBJ1-5, is SQTIHQWPATLVQPVGSPLSLECTVEGTSNPNLYWYRQAAGRGLQLLFYSVGIGQISSEVPQNLSASRPQDRQFILSSKKLLLSDSGFYLCAWSVRGDQPQHFGDGTRLSIL.

J is TRBJ2-1 and V is TRBV6-1; 8 bases map to TRBD1. Looked up from germline, CDR1 is MNHNS and CDR2 is SASEGT. V shed 3 bases and J 9 bases; nucleotides not matched to a gene: 4. The CDR3 spans 13 residues. The CDR3 here is CASSDRQGSEQFF. The CDR3 DNA reads as TGTGCCAGCAGTGACCGACAGGGGAGTGAGCAGTTCTTC.

The V call is TRBV5-1, the J call TRBJ1-4; the match to TRBD1 covers 8 bases. The CDR3 has 15 residues. The trim removed 0 bases at V and 5 bases at J, leaving 3 bases unmatched. The germline V gene has CDR1 SGHRS and CDR2 YFSETQ. The CDR3: CASSLGDRQNEKLFF. The CDR3 DNA sequence: TGCGCCAGCAGCTTGGGGGACAGGCAAAATGAAAAACTGTTTTTT.

This clone was counted ten times or more. The chain is built from TRBV28 and TRBJ1-5, with TRBD1 matching 7 bases. V shed 3 bases, J shed 0 bases, and the junction held 8 bases outside the gene matches. CDR1 is MDHEN and CDR2 is SYDVKM in the germline V gene. The CDR3 is made up of 17 amino acids. The CDR3 DNA sequence: TGTGCCAGCAGTTTTCTCGGACAGGCTTATAGCAATCAGCCCCAGCATTTT. As protein: CASSFLGQAYSNQPQHF.

The rearrangement uses TRBV7-6 and TRBJ1-5; perhaps TRBD1 as D (6 bases). The CDR3 has 13 residues. CDR1 SGHVS and CDR2 FNYEAQ come from the germline V gene. V was pared by 6 bases and J by 7 bases, with 13 bases between. The CDR3 sequence is CASSRGGGQPQHF. CDR3 sequence (DNA): TGTGCCAGCAGTCGTGGGGGCGGACAGCCCCAGCATTTT.

The chain carries TRBV3-1 (or the pseudogene TRBV3-2) and TRBJ2-7, with D possibly matching TRBD2 (6 bases). The CDR3 covers 13 residues. Germline V gene lookup returns CDR1 LGHDT and CDR2 YNNKEL (reference sequence). The V end was cut by 1 base, the J end by 6 bases, with 10 bases between. CDR3 in amino acids: CASSQVGGLEQYF. CDR3 nucleotide sequence: TGTGCCAGCAGCCAAGTCGGAGGGCTCGAGCAGTACTTC.

V is TRBV7-8 and J is TRBJ2-2, with 9 nucleotides matching TRBD2. With 4 bases clipped from V and 1 base from J, the junction kept 10 bases outside the gene matches. The germline CDR1 and CDR2 sequences are SGHVS and FQNEAQ. The CDR3 has 18 amino acids. CDR3 coding DNA: TGTGCCAGCAGCTCAAGACTCGCGGGGGGGCTGAACACCGGGGAGCTGTTTTTT. Translating it yields CASSSRLAGGLNTGELFF.

V usage is TRBV12-3 or TRBV12-4 and J usage is TRBJ1-1; 7 bases line up with TRBD1. This CDR3 has 13 amino acids. J lost 8 bases, V lost 5 bases, and 8 bases had no gene match. The CDR3 reads CASSTRQGREAFF. In DNA form, the CDR3 reads TGTGCCAGCAGTACCAGACAGGGCCGAGAAGCTTTCTTT.

The chain combines TRBV6-1 with TRBJ2-5; possible D gene TRBD2, 6 bases. There are 14 residues in the CDR3. Germline CDR1 MNHNS, CDR2 SASEGT. Trimming took 2 bases from V and 4 from J, leaving 11 bases between them. Here the CDR3 reads CASSEWGESETQYF. The CDR3 bases are TGTGCCAGCAGTGAATGGGGGGAGTCAGAGACCCAGTACTTC.

The V gene is TRBV2, the J gene TRBJ2-7, with TRBD1 matching over 9 bases. Trimming removed 1 base from V and 6 bases from J; junction bases left unmatched: 7. This CDR3 contains 15 residues. Per the germline V gene, CDR1 is SNHLY and CDR2 is FYNNEI. The CDR3 loop is CASSEDRGRLVEQYF. The CDR3 DNA reads as TGTGCCAGCAGTGAAGACAGGGGGCGGTTAGTCGAGCAGTACTTC.

This clone was recorded once. The J gene is TRBJ1-3, the V gene TRBV3-1 (or the pseudogene TRBV3-2); D call uncertain. The CDR3 has 15 residues. V was trimmed by 1 base and J by 5 bases, leaving 12 bases between them. The germline gives CDR1 LGHDT, CDR2 YNNKEL (reference sequence). The CDR3 bases are TGTGCCAGCAGCCAAGGCACGGACGGGAGAAACACCATATATTTT. Its translation is CASSQGTDGRNTIYF.

The chain uses TRBV6-6 and TRBJ1-3; D not certain. Germline CDR1 MNHNY, CDR2 SVGAGI (reference sequence). Between the trimmed V and J ends, which lost 2 bases and 4 bases, there was a span of 12 bases. The CDR3 length is 15 residues. CDR3 nucleotide sequence: TGTGCCAGCAGTTACGATCCCTCGGCCGGAAACACCATATATTTT. It specifies CASSYDPSAGNTIYF.